This T cell receptor (beta chain) comes out of a study of regulatory T cells in long-lasting Graves disease. Study as a whole: Antithyroid drug use was under 3 months in newly diagnosed Graves' patients.

Time point given: newly diagnosed GD, antithyroid drugs for less than 3 months. PBMC RNA served as the TCR library source. Patients of an endocrinology department in Xi'an, China, were included. iRepertoire HTBI primers and Arm-PCR of CDR3 regions built TCR beta libraries. TCRdb ran MiXCR on the multiplex PCR reads and lists one entry per CDR3 protein. The data show 440,000 or so distinct CDR3 sequences, with about 16% seen just once and over 8.5% held by the top ten. The germline V and J ends were trimmed by 5 bases and 7 bases, with 7 bases remaining between them. CDR1 and CDR2 from the germline V gene are GTSNPN and SVGIG (reference sequence). This CDR3 is 10 amino acids long. This clonotype was seen repeatedly, ten times or more. Separately, the same data were catalogued under a study of T cells in Graves' hyperthyroidism and ophthalmopathy. That work contributes: Most expanded thyroid clonotypes above 0.001 recurred in blood. Prediction of ophthalmopathy progression came a median approximately 6.5 months pre-onset.

Here the sequenced sample was peripheral blood mononuclear cells (PBMCs), taken at new diagnosis, from a patient treated with antithyroid drugs. The genes are TRBV30 and TRBJ2-3, with D possibly TRBD2 on 6 matching bases. The receptor comes from a woman between 25 and 40 years old with Graves disease. The CDR3 spells CAWGGNTQYF. The DNA of the CDR3 is TGTGCCTGGGGCGGGAATACGCAGTATTTT.